The 21 T cell receptor beta chains given below trace back to one sample, sequenced in a study of T-cell memory formation after mild COVID-19. TCRdb reprocessed the 5' RACE reads via MiXCR and lists one record per CDR3 protein. The table lists hundreds of thousands of distinct CDR3 sequences, more than 15% of them singletons. Material: PBMCs or a T cell subset sorted from them (not recorded which). These receptors came from a man between 18 and 35 years old who had mild COVID-19 (a few samples of this study predate the infection). Cell type and time point are not known.

This clonotype occurred a few times. CDR3 sequence (DNA): TGTGCCAGCAGCTTCCAGGGGAGCGACAATGAGCAGTTCTTC. Translation: CASSFQGSDNEQFF. V is TRBV7-2 and J is TRBJ2-1; perhaps TRBD1 as D (6 bases). The V end was cut by 3 bases, the J end by 5 bases, with 11 bases between. CDR3 length: 14 residues. Per germline, CDR1 SGHTA and CDR2 FQGNSA.

This clonotype was seen a single time. The chain joins TRBV7-2 to TRBJ1-5; possibly TRBD1 for D (5 bases). This CDR3 is 14 amino acids long. The germline gives CDR1 SGHTA, CDR2 FQGNSA. Trimming removed 5 bases at V and 3 bases at J, with 11 bases between. The CDR3 DNA follows: TGTGCCAGCAGCCCGGACATCTACAATCAGCCCCAGCATTTT. This codes for CASSPDIYNQPQHF.

The chain joins TRBV11-2 to TRBJ1-4, with 9 nucleotides matching TRBD1. Germline lookup yields CDR1 SGHAT and CDR2 FQNNGV. The CDR3 spans 15 residues. V lost 5 bases to trimming and J lost 6 bases; unmatched junction nucleotides: 7. In DNA form, the CDR3 reads TGTGCCAGCAGCAGTAGACAGGGGGACGATGAAAAACTGTTTTTT. It encodes CASSSRQGDDEKLFF. Full variable domain (remainder filled in from reference TRBV11-2 and TRBJ1-4): EAGVAQSPRYKIIEKRQSVAFWCNPISGHATLYWYQQILGQGPKLLIQFQNNGVVDDSQLPKDRFSAERLKGVDSTLKIQPAKLEDSAVYLCASSSRQGDDEKLFFGSGTQLSVL.

A few counts support this clonotype. The chain combines TRBV29-1 with TRBJ2-1; perhaps TRBD1 as D (5 bases). CDR1 is SQVTM, CDR2 ANQGSEA, per germline. The ends were cut back, 6 bases at V and 5 bases at J, with 14 bases in the middle. The CDR3 covers 13 residues. CDR3 DNA: TGCAGCGTCTACTCGACAGCCCACAATGAGCAGTTCTTC. Protein sequence: CSVYSTAHNEQFF.

This clonotype was seen more than once but under ten times. The rearrangement uses TRBV23-1 and TRBJ2-6; D might be TRBD2 (5 bases). TRBV23-1 is an ORF, and what it does is uncertain. Trimming pared 8 bases from V and 0 bases from J, leaving 20 bases between. This CDR3 is built from 18 residues. The CDR3, as DNA: TGCGCCAGCCCTTCGGGGTGGCCAGTGATCTCTGGGGCCAACGTCCTGACTTTC. Protein: CASPSGWPVISGANVLTF.

The V gene is TRBV28, the J gene TRBJ1-2; unclear D gene. The CDR3 has 13 residues. The V gene's germline CDR1 is MDHEN and CDR2 SYDVKM. V gave up 4 bases and J gave up 5 bases, with 11 bases separating them. The CDR3 nucleotides read TGTGCCAGCAGTTGGACGGCGGTTTATGGCTACACCTTC. It translates to CASSWTAVYGYTF.

With respect to this clonotype: One end of the junction is discordant with germline, which a read error may explain. The chain couples TRBV5-1 to TRBJ2-7, with D perhaps TRBD1 or TRBD2 (5 bases each). This CDR3 is 13 amino acids long. Germline V gives CDR1 SGHRS, CDR2 YFSETQ. DNA for the CDR3: TGCGACAGCAGCCTCTGGGGGAACTACGAGCAGTACTTC. This translates into CDSSLWGNYEQYF. The complete variable domain, with remaining parts taken from reference TRBV5-1 and TRBJ2-7, reads KAGVTQTPRYLIKTRGQQVTLSCSPISGHRSVSWYQQTPGQGLQFLFEYFSETQRNKGNFPGRFSGRQFSNSRSEMNVSTLELGDSALYLCDSSLWGNYEQYFGPGTRLTVT.

The V call is TRBV7-9, the J call TRBJ1-5; 7 bases line up with TRBD1. V shed 5 bases, J shed 4 bases, and the junction held 8 bases outside the gene matches. Germline lookup yields CDR1 SEHNR and CDR2 FQNEAQ (reference sequence). The CDR3 covers 15 residues. The CDR3, as DNA: TGTGCCAGCAGCCCAGGGACAGCAGGAAATCAGCCCCAGCATTTT. Translated: CASSPGTAGNQPQHF.

The gene calls are TRBV20-1 and TRBJ1-2; perhaps TRBD1 as D (6 bases). The CDR3 spans 15 residues. Deletions cut 1 base from V and 4 bases from J, with 16 bases between. CDR1 is DFQATT and CDR2 is SNEGSKA in the germline V gene (reference sequence). CDR3 in amino acids: CSARGGTGWIYGYTF. CDR3 sequence (DNA): TGCAGTGCTAGAGGAGGAACAGGGTGGATCTATGGCTACACCTTC.

This clonotype was detected once. The chain combines TRBV4-1 with TRBJ1-1; possibly TRBD1 for D (5 bases). Trimming pared 2 bases from V and 1 base from J, leaving 8 bases between. Germline V gene data show CDR1 as MGHRA and CDR2 as YSYEKL. This CDR3 region has 14 residues. The chain's CDR3 is CASSQLDKNTEAFF. CDR3 sequence (DNA): TGCGCCAGCAGCCAATTGGACAAGAACACTGAAGCTTTCTTT.

The chain is built from TRBV20-1 and TRBJ2-7, with TRBD1 matching over 9 bases. The germline CDR1 and CDR2 sequences are DFQATT and SNEGSKA (reference sequence). The J segment lost 2 bases and the V segment lost 4 bases, leaving 6 bases of the junction unmatched. This CDR3 contains 14 residues. For the CDR3, the DNA is TGCAGTGCTAAGGCGGGGGACAGGGCCTACGAGCAGTACGTC. Protein sequence: CSAKAGDRAYEQYV.

This clonotype was seen only a few times. This chain uses TRBV18 with TRBJ2-1, with 9 bases matching TRBD2. V lost 1 base, J lost 8 bases, and 3 bases stayed unmatched. This CDR3 is built from 14 residues. Germline lookup yields CDR1 KGHSH and CDR2 LQKENI. CDR3 region: CASSPLLAGDEQFF. CDR3 DNA: TGTGCCAGCTCACCACTACTAGCGGGCGATGAGCAGTTCTTC.

In its sample, this clonotype was seen a few times. The chain joins TRBV7-2 to TRBJ2-3; TRBD1 is a possible D gene (5 bases). V was trimmed by 1 base and J by 5 bases, leaving 13 bases between them. Germline V gene data show CDR1 as SGHTA and CDR2 as FQGNSA. This CDR3 is 15 amino acids long. DNA of the CDR3: TGTGCCAGCAGCTTAGTCTTGGTAGGGGTAGATACGCAGTATTTT. It is translated as CASSLVLVGVDTQYF.

The gene calls are TRBV12-3 or TRBV12-4 and TRBJ2-5; D uncertain. V was cut by 6 bases and J by 3 bases, with 8 bases left in between. The CDR3 is 12 residues long. The CDR3 loop reads CASSLLEETQYF. CDR3 in DNA: TGTGCCAGCAGCTTACTGGAAGAGACCCAGTACTTC.

This clonotype was seen a few times. J is TRBJ2-7 and V is TRBV6-2 or TRBV6-3, with 9 positions matching TRBD1. V shed 7 bases and J 3 bases; nucleotides not matched to a gene: 1. The CDR3 contains 12 residues. Germline CDR1 and CDR2: MNHEY and SVGEGT. CDR3 in amino acids: CASKGQGYEQYV. The CDR3 DNA reads TGTGCCAGCAAGGGACAGGGCTACGAGCAGTACGTC.

CDR3 nucleotide sequence: TGTGCCAGCAGCAAGCCCACGGTTGGAACGACAGATACGCAGTATTTT. Its protein product is CASSKPTVGTTDTQYF. This chain connects TRBV21-1 to TRBJ2-3. TRBV21-1 is a pseudogene. The CDR3 length is 16 residues.

The chain links TRBV12-3 or TRBV12-4 to TRBJ1-5; D remains unclear. The CDR3 length is 13 residues. V was trimmed by 6 bases and J by 5 bases, leaving 11 bases between them. CDR3 sequence (DNA): TGTGCCAGCAGGCTGGGAGGCGATCAGCCCCAGCATTTT. Translated: CASRLGGDQPQHF.

The chain is built from TRBV4-3 and TRBJ2-2; D not resolved. V was clipped by 0 bases and J by 3 bases, with 8 bases between them. CDR3 size: 15 residues. The germline CDR1 and CDR2 sequences are LGHNA and YSLEER. The CDR3 DNA is TGCGCCAGCAGCCAAGATAAGGCGGACACCGGGGAGCTGTTTTTT. Its translation is CASSQDKADTGELFF.

This clonotype has a handful of counts. V is TRBV3-1 and J is TRBJ1-6; possibly TRBD1 for D (5 bases). The CDR3 spans 14 residues. Trimming cost V 7 bases and J 7 bases, with 14 bases left between them. Germline V gives CDR1 LGHDT, CDR2 YNNKEL (reference sequence). The CDR3 sequence is CASIGASANSPLHF. The CDR3 bases are TGTGCCAGCATTGGGGCTTCAGCAAATTCACCCCTCCACTTT.

The table lists this clonotype with a few counts. This chain uses TRBV9 with TRBJ2-5; the D gene is possibly TRBD1 (5 bases). Germline CDR1 SGDLS, CDR2 YYNGEE. V lost 3 bases to trimming and J lost 4 bases, with 19 bases between them. The CDR3 has 16 residues. CDR3 loop: CASSEQHRFERETQYF. The CDR3 bases are TGTGCCAGCAGCGAACAACACAGGTTTGAGAGAGAGACCCAGTACTTC.

This clonotype has only a few counts. The chain joins TRBV15 to TRBJ2-2; D not resolved. CDR1 LNHNV and CDR2 YYDKDF come from the germline V gene (reference sequence). This CDR3 spans 14 amino acids. V lost 7 bases and J 1 base, leaving 10 bases between the germline ends. Written as DNA, the CDR3 is TGTGCCACCACTACGAAGGGGAACACCGGGGAGCTGTTTTTT. Its protein product is CATTTKGNTGELFF.